Listed below are T cell receptor beta chains from one sample, sequenced in a study of blood T cell repertoires in COVID-19. Sequencing was performed with immunoSEQ multiplex PCR; in TCRdb, only in-frame clones are kept and a portion is missing. The sample yields more than 200,000 clones, around 87% seen once. Sequenced sample: PBMCs or T cells enriched from blood (not recorded which). Source of these receptors: a woman aged 45-65 years who had recovered from COVID-19. Each CDR3 is given with its conserved first and last residue. A D gene is named only where the DNA matches it firmly. Not every row has a clone size; where given, it reads once, few, many or a size class.

d_call	j_call	clone_size	v_call	cdr3_aa	cdr3_nt
-	TRBJ2-3	-	TRBV2	CASSGQSAGNTQYF	TGTGCCAGCAGTGGTCAGTCGGCGGGCAATACGCAGTATTTT
-	TRBJ1-5	-	TRBV3-1/TRBV3-2	CASSQATDQPQHF	TGTGCCAGCAGCCAAGCTACAGATCAGCCCCAGCATTTT
-	TRBJ1-4	-	TRBV5-1	CASSLVGRTNEKLFF	TGCGCCAGCAGCTTGGTCGGGAGAACTAATGAAAAACTGTTTTTT
-	TRBJ1-1	-	TRBV5-4	CASSLVPRMNTEAFF	TGTGCCAGCAGCTTGGTTCCGAGAATGAACACTGAAGCTTTCTTT
-	TRBJ1-5	-	TRBV18	CASSSQGSNQPQHF	TGTGCCAGCTCATCCCAGGGTTCCAATCAGCCCCAGCATTTT
-	TRBJ2-1	-	TRBV25-1	CASSRLDSSYNEQFF	TGTGCCAGCAGTCGACTAGATAGCTCCTACAATGAGCAGTTCTTC
TRBD2	TRBJ2-1	-	TRBV29-1	CSVEGREEAVEQFF	TGCAGCGTTGAAGGGCGGGAGGAGGCGGTTGAGCAGTTCTTC
-	TRBJ1-5	-	TRBV9	CASSVDITSLVTMDLQPQHF	TGTGCCAGCAGCGTAGATATCACAAGTTTGGTGACAATGGACTTGCAGCCCCAGCATTTT
TRBD1	TRBJ1-5	-	TRBV5-8	CASPTGADGNQPQHF	TGTGCCAGCCCGACAGGGGCGGATGGCAATCAGCCCCAGCATTTT
TRBD1	TRBJ1-2	-	TRBV28	CASGSEGQNYGYTF	TGTGCCAGCGGATCCGAGGGACAGAACTATGGCTACACCTTC
-	TRBJ2-3	-	TRBV5-1	CASSRPREPATDTQYF	TGCGCCAGCAGCCGTCCTAGGGAGCCCGCCACAGATACGCAGTATTTT
TRBD2	TRBJ2-1	-	TRBV5-5	CASSLFSGTSGRVNNEQFF	TGTGCCAGCAGCTTGTTTTCCGGGACTAGCGGGAGGGTTAACAATGAGCAGTTCTTC
-	TRBJ1-6	-	TRBV6-5	CASRSRTTNNSPLHF	TGTGCCAGCAGGTCCAGGACGACTAATAATTCACCCCTCCACTTT
-	TRBJ2-3	-	TRBV24-1	CATSEASQGGDTQYF	TGTGCCACCAGTGAAGCTAGCCAGGGGGGAGATACGCAGTATTTT
TRBD2	TRBJ2-1	once	TRBV5-1	CASSPSGRAANEQFF	TGCGCCAGCAGCCCGAGCGGGAGGGCCGCCAATGAGCAGTTCTTC
TRBD1	TRBJ2-5	-	TRBV11-1	CASTLDRALETQYF	TGTGCCAGCACGCTCGACAGGGCTCTAGAGACCCAGTACTTC
-	TRBJ1-1	few	TRBV15	CATSSLQGPNTEAFF	TGTGCCACCAGCAGTTTACAGGGCCCGAACACTGAAGCTTTCTTT
TRBD2	TRBJ2-2	few	TRBV5-1	CASSFAGVETGELFF	TGCGCCAGCAGCTTCGCGGGAGTAGAAACCGGGGAGCTGTTTTTT
TRBD1	TRBJ1-1	-	TRBV6-6	CASSYPPGQGEAFF	TGTGCCAGCAGTTACCCTCCGGGACAGGGTGAAGCTTTCTTT